One and the same sample provided the 23 T cell receptor beta chains below, sequenced in a study of a mutant IDH1 vaccine in newly diagnosed glioma. These receptors' antigens are unknown. Time point reported: week 5, during vaccination. In the vaccine, a single dose held 300 ug of the mutant IDH1 20-mer peptide, along with topical imiquimod. The repertoire was sequenced with immunoSEQ multiplex PCR; TCRdb's copy has only in-frame clones and lacks some. The data contain around 58,000 clones, roughly four fifths of them singletons. The specimen was PBMCs, collected from a glioma patient whose treatment included an IDH1 peptide vaccine. These receptors were obtained from a man aged 30-40 years with glioma.

The V and J genes are TRBV7-6 and TRBJ2-7, with D possibly matching TRBD1 (6 bases). The CDR3 spans 13 residues. CDR1 is SGHVS, CDR2 FNYEAQ, per germline. The V gene lost 5 bases and the J gene lost 6 bases, with 14 bases spanning the gap. As DNA, the CDR3 is TGTGCCAGCAGCCTACAGGACAGAAGCGAGCAGTACTTC. This sequence encodes CASSLQDRSEQYF.

The genes are TRBV7-6 and TRBJ2-5; TRBD2 is a possible D gene (6 bases). The J call may be mistaken, given a closer DNA end match to TRBJ2-7. The germline V gene has CDR1 SGHVS and CDR2 FNYEAQ. The CDR3 has 15 amino acids. The DNA of the CDR3 is TGTGCCAGCAGCTTAGGGGCGGGGAGCTCCTACGAGCAGTACTTC. Amino acid sequence: CASSLGAGSSYEQYF.

V usage is TRBV19 and J usage is TRBJ2-3, with 16 bases identical to TRBD2. V lost 5 bases and J lost 1; bases outside the gene matches: 12. Germline V CDR1 and CDR2: LNHDA, SQIVND (reference sequence). The CDR3 has 20 amino acids. The CDR3 reads CASSSDEPGLAGGRTDTQYF. The CDR3 DNA reads as TGTGCCAGTAGTTCAGATGAACCGGGACTAGCGGGGGGGCGCACAGATACGCAGTATTTT.

CDR3 region: CASSPLSGATYEQYF. The CDR3 coding sequence is TGTGCCAGCAGCCCTCTTTCCGGGGCGACCTACGAGCAGTACTTC. This sequence joins TRBV6-1 and TRBJ2-7; either TRBD1 or TRBD2 may fit D (5 bases each). Trimming removed 6 bases at V and 2 bases at J, with 17 bases between. CDR1 and CDR2 from the germline V gene are MNHNS and SASEGT. The CDR3 contains 15 residues.

The V and J genes are TRBV15 and TRBJ2-7, with unresolved D. Trimming stripped 1 base from V and 6 bases from J, with 10 bases between. This CDR3 comprises 13 residues. Germline CDR1 LNHNV, CDR2 YYDKDF (reference sequence). For the CDR3, the DNA is TGTGCCACCAGCAGAGCCCTACTTGGCGAGCAGTACTTC. Its protein is CATSRALLGEQYF.

This sequence joins TRBV7-9 and TRBJ1-1, with 9 bases matching TRBD1. Trimming removed 0 bases from V and 4 bases from J; junction bases left unmatched: 6. CDR3 length: 16 residues. Germline CDR1 SEHNR, CDR2 FQNEAQ (reference sequence). As DNA, the CDR3 is TGTGCCAGCAGCTTAGCGTTTAGACAGGGGGGCACTGAAGCTTTCTTT. It is translated as CASSLAFRQGGTEAFF.

This chain connects TRBV5-8 to TRBJ1-5; no clear D. Trimming removed 0 bases at V and 2 bases at J, with 9 bases between. Per the germline V gene, CDR1 is SGHTS and CDR2 is YDEGEE. The CDR3 has 15 residues. CDR3 coding DNA: TGTGCCAGCAGCTTGGGAGACGTACGCAATCAGCCCCAGCATTTT. Protein: CASSLGDVRNQPQHF.

The J gene is TRBJ2-7, the V gene TRBV5-1; no clear D gene. The CDR3 consists of 14 residues. Germline V gene data show CDR1 as SGHRS and CDR2 as YFSETQ. With 4 bases removed from V and 0 bases from J, the gap between germline ends came to 11 bases. In nucleotides, the CDR3 is TGCGCCAGCAGCCAGCCTCCTAGCTCCTACGAGCAGTACTTC. This sequence encodes CASSQPPSSYEQYF.

This clone was seen just once. This chain links TRBV28 with TRBJ1-1; 11 positions match TRBD1. V was pared by 6 bases and J by 2 bases, with 8 bases of the junction left unmatched. The CDR3 extends over 16 amino acids. Per the germline V gene, CDR1 is MDHEN and CDR2 is SYDVKM. CDR3 region: CASSLGQGAGNTEAFF. CDR3 sequence (DNA): TGTGCCAGCAGCCTTGGACAGGGGGCTGGCAACACTGAAGCTTTCTTT.

This chain connects TRBV19 to TRBJ2-7; D remains unclear. Germline lookup yields CDR1 LNHDA and CDR2 SQIVND (reference sequence). Trimming left V 4 bases short and J 1 base short, with 11 bases between. CDR3 size: 14 residues. The CDR3: CASSTPGQSYEQYF. In DNA, the CDR3 is TGTGCCAGTAGTACACCGGGTCAGTCCTACGAGCAGTACTTC.

The CDR3 spells CASSPPGAGRRRETQYF. In nucleotides, the CDR3 is TGTGCCAGCTCACCACCTGGGGCAGGTCGGCGCAGAGAGACCCAGTACTTC. V is TRBV18 and J is TRBJ2-5; D may be TRBD1 (5 bases). V gave up 0 bases and J gave up 4 bases, with 18 bases separating them. The V gene's germline CDR1 is KGHSH and CDR2 LQKENI. The CDR3 sequence is 17 residues long.

The chain couples TRBV2 to TRBJ2-1; TRBD1 might be the D (5 bases). Germline V gene data show CDR1 as SNHLY and CDR2 as FYNNEI. Trimming shortened V by 10 bases and J by 5 bases, and 30 bases separated the two germline ends. The CDR3 sequence is 18 residues long. The CDR3 DNA is TGTGCCATCGAGGAATATCGACAGCCCAAGTTTACCGACAATGAGCAGTTCTTC. This codes for CAIEEYRQPKFTDNEQFF.

This chain uses TRBV5-4 with TRBJ2-7; D is ambiguous. This CDR3 is built from 11 residues. Deletions cut 1 base from V and 5 bases from J, with 4 bases between. The germline CDR1 and CDR2 sequences are SGHNT and YYREEE (reference sequence). CDR3 bases: TGTGCCAGCAGCTTGTCCGACGAGCAGTACTTC. This encodes CASSLSDEQYF.

This sequence joins TRBV5-4 and TRBJ2-2; D remains unclear. The CDR3 is 16 amino acids. V was trimmed by 5 bases and J by 1 base, leaving 15 bases between them. From germline, CDR1 is SGHNT and CDR2 YYREEE (reference sequence). This chain's CDR3 is CASSSYFVKNTGELFF. The CDR3 DNA follows: TGTGCCAGCAGTTCCTATTTTGTAAAGAACACCGGGGAGCTGTTTTTT.

This chain links TRBV5-1 with TRBJ2-3, with a tentative D call TRBD2 (5 bases). Trimming stripped 1 base from V and 1 base from J, with 16 bases between. The CDR3 covers 17 residues. The germline V gene has CDR1 SGHRS and CDR2 YFSETQ. CDR3 region: CASSLSPSAGRTDTQYF. The CDR3 region has the DNA TGCGCCAGCAGCTTGTCGCCGTCGGCGGGCCGCACAGATACGCAGTATTTT.

The chain employs TRBV5-1 and TRBJ2-5, with D unresolved. Per germline, CDR1 SGHRS and CDR2 YFSETQ. The CDR3 has 14 residues. V lost 2 bases and J lost 3, with 11 bases in between. In DNA, the CDR3 is TGCGCCAGCAGCTTTGACGGCAGCAAAGAGACCCAGTACTTC. It specifies CASSFDGSKETQYF.

This clone was seen a few times. The rearrangement joins TRBV6-5 to TRBJ1-5; the match to TRBD1 covers 9 bases. This CDR3 comprises 14 residues. CDR1 MNHEY and CDR2 SVGAGI come from the germline V gene. With V trimmed by 6 bases and J by 7 bases, 7 bases remained unmatched. The CDR3 DNA reads TGTGCCAGCAGGGGGACAGGGCAAGGACAGCCCCAGCATTTT. Amino acid sequence: CASRGTGQGQPQHF.

The V call is TRBV6-5, the J call TRBJ2-1, with a weak D call TRBD1 (6 bases). The CDR3 covers 12 residues. Looked up from germline, CDR1 is MNHEY and CDR2 is SVGAGI. V lost 5 bases to trimming and J lost 9 bases, with 11 bases between them. The CDR3 here is CASSNRVTEQFF. DNA of the CDR3: TGTGCCAGCAGTAACAGGGTTACTGAGCAGTTCTTC.

The chain combines TRBV30 with TRBJ2-5; tentatively, D is TRBD1 (6 bases). V was clipped by 8 bases and J by 3 bases, with 10 bases between them. The CDR3 runs 11 residues. CDR1 is GTSNPN and CDR2 is SVGIG in the germline V gene (reference sequence). The CDR3 nucleotides read TGTGCCGTGGACAGCAAAGAGACCCAGTACTTC. Its protein is CAVDSKETQYF.

The V call is TRBV7-9, the J call TRBJ2-7; possible D gene TRBD1, 5 bases. Trimming stripped 5 bases from V and 6 bases from J, with 20 bases between. The CDR3 spans 15 residues. Germline CDR1 and CDR2: SEHNR and FQNEAQ (reference sequence). DNA for the CDR3: TGTGCCAGCAGCCCAGGGCAGGGCGAGGTTGGCGAGCAGTACTTC. Its protein is CASSPGQGEVGEQYF.

The sample holds one count of this clone. This sequence joins TRBV6-5 and TRBJ1-5; the D is unclear. Germline V lookup: CDR1 MNHEY, CDR2 SVGAGI. CDR3 length: 13 amino acids. Trimming removed 4 bases from V and 0 bases from J, with 4 bases in between. CDR3: CASSWDSNQPQHF. The CDR3 DNA reads TGTGCCAGCAGTTGGGATAGCAATCAGCCCCAGCATTTT.

The rearrangement links TRBV5-1 to TRBJ2-5; no definite D call. Judging by the DNA end, TRBJ2-7 fits better; the J call may be wrong. The CDR3 is 12 amino acids. Germline V gives CDR1 SGHRS, CDR2 YFSETQ. CDR3 bases: TGCGCCAGCAGCTTAACCCCATCCGAGCAGTACTTC. It is translated as CASSLTPSEQYF.

By sample share, this clone is large. The genes are TRBV25-1 and TRBJ2-2; 9 bases are a match to TRBD1. V gave up 4 bases and J gave up 3 bases; unmatched junction bases: 0. CDR1 is MGHDK, CDR2 SYGVNS, per germline. The CDR3 loop spans 14 amino acids. The CDR3 spells CASSGQGDTGELFF. CDR3 bases: TGTGCCAGCAGTGGACAGGGGGACACCGGGGAGCTGTTTTTT.